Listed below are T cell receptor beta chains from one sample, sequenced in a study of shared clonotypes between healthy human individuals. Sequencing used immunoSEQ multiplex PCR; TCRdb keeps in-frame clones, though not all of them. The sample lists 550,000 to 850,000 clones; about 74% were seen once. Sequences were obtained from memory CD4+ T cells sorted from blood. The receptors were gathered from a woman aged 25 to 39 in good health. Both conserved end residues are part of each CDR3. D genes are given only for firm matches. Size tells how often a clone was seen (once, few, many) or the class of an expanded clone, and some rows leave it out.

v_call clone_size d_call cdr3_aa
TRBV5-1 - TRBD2 CASSLTSGAYNEQFF
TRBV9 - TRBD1 CASSETGGEFDEQFF
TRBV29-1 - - CSVELEGRATDTQYF
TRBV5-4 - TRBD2 CASSSLTSGRNEQYF
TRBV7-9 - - CASSLRGQYYGYTF
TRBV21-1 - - CASSPARVGNQPQHF
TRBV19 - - CASTPRSRTYNQPQHF
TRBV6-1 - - CASSDWGFQPQHF
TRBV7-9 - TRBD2 CASTSSPAGGTGELFF
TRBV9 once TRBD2 CASSIRTSRYLGEQFF
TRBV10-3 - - CAISESRQGNPYEQYF
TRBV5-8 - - CASSFSRTQFF
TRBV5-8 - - CASSLVKGIMNTEAFF
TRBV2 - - CASTLDGGGTEAFF
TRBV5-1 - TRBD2 CASSAWGGRAPEQYF
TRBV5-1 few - CASSRGANTEAFF
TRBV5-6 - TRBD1 CASRGRGQQETQYF
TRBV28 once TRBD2 CASSTSGNVNTQYF
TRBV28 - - CASNRAGGNQPQHF
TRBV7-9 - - CASSLGGLGYTF
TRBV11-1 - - CASVDRFGGYTF
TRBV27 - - CASSSPSSYEQYF
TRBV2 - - CASMGNDRSSYEQYF
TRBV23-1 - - CASSQSAPDLRRGVKLFF
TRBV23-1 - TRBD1 CASSQRSPGQGPYEQYF
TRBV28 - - CASSATNLNEAFF
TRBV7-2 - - CASSLAGLQNEQFF
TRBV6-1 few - CAGTTGNNEKLFF
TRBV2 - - CASGKAAVNYGYTF
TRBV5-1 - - CASSLELKTNEQFF
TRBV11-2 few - CASSSPQGVAEAFF
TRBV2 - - CASNSQGTNEQYF
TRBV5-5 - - CASSLDLVSGYHEKLFF
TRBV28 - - CASSYGRYEQYF
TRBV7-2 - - CASSLRRAAYNEQFF
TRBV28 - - CASSLYPGELFF
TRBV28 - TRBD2 CASSLAGVRTGELFF
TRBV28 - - CASSFSGEKLFF
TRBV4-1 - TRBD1 CASSQVYRGASNYGYTF
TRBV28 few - CASRPTNAAGELFF
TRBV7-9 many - CASGNSQVDNEQFF
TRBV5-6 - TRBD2 CASSLGLAGADTQYF
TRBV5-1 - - CASSDILAYEQYF
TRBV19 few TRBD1 CASSGQGGRPQHF
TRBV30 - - CAWSQGSSSPLHF
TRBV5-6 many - CASSFYGQKNQPQHF
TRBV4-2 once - CASSQDFLGARTGELFF
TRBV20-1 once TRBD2 CSAIPGGEQYF
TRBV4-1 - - CASSLRGGTSNYGYTF
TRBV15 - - CATSRDGGFRRHQETQYF
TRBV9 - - CASSKTMSSYNSPLHF